This T cell receptor (beta chain) was recovered during a study of cytomegalovirus exposure and HLA in healthy donors (dated by TCRdb to about 2017). About the study as a whole: An earlier analysis of 587 of the donors reported over 250 Gb of sequence data and 117 million unique TCR beta sequences obtained from approximately 180 million T cells. Approximately 310 gigabases of sequencing data and tens of millions of unique TCR sequences were included in an early release covering under 650 HLA-typed donors. Of the roughly 420 genotyped donors, approximately 81% were placed in the genetic ancestry cluster associated with self-reported Caucasian donors. The study aimed to test whether signatures of past pathogen exposure could be identified by cataloging public T cell receptors. The T cell repertoires of around 730 subjects were profiled by immunosequencing and related to cytomegalovirus serostatus. Along with the approximately 650-subject first cohort, a separate validation cohort of over 90 different subjects was used. High-throughput TCR immunosequencing, statistical association of individual TCRs with disease status, and machine learning were combined to predict cytomegalovirus infection status. A later analysis re-analyzed previously published TCR beta repertoires from several hundred donors and added high-resolution HLA genotyping to study TCR occurrence patterns. The later analysis used no new phenotypic data to find candidate immune exposures, relying instead on TCR beta sequences and their occurrence across donors. An earlier analysis of several hundred of the donors applied high-throughput TCR beta sequencing to assess whether each TCR beta V gene segment acted as functional or pseudogenic. Donor age, sex, ethnicity and CMV serostatus were compiled together with the repertoire data. In a later genetic analysis, genome-wide SNP genotypes for about three fifths of the roughly 670 donors were used, and that subset was treated as a discovery cohort. All discovery cohort repertoires had been generated using a single sequencing platform. HLA typing covered class I and class II loci at four-digit resolution. Typing coverage differed by locus: A, B, C, DRB1 and DQB1 were typed in about 620-640 donors, DQA1 in 500 to 550, DPA1 in approximately 600, and DPB1 in 400 to 490. Four or five DR-DQ haplotypes were treated as single units for association and clustering because of strong linkage in the cohort. Across 398 genotyped donors of the cohort, an average of about 200,000 unique TCR beta nucleotide sequences per donor were sequenced, and around 19% of those sequences were non-productive. The full study reports these points: A later analysis reported that several top co-occurrence clusters appeared linked to parvovirus B19, influenza, CMV and Epstein-Barr virus. Linkage disequilibrium might explain the correlated functional status among segregating V segments, but an unknown experimental factor could not be excluded. The 87-base-pair reads could not distinguish some IMGT-functional V segments, including TRBV6-2 and TRBV6-3, so those segments were excluded. Broadly in line with IMGT annotations, most TCR beta V segments showed up in productive rearrangements about 87% or about 30% of the time in an earlier analysis of several hundred of the donors. A cluster of highly shared sequence variants was judged likely to be a technical artifact of the sequencing pipeline. In a later analysis, most CMV-associated TCR beta chains were found to appear HLA-restricted, with HLA associations seemingly driven largely by CMV exposure. This cohort had only TCR beta chains sequenced, and the lack of alpha or paired-chain data limited which features could be detected. Because counts were too low, roughly 16 rarely observed V segments, including chromosome 9 orphons, were left out of the earlier analysis of 500 to 650 of the donors. The study gave a list of 150 to 200 TCR beta chains associated with cytomegalovirus. In a later analysis, the rate of TCR association differed among HLA loci, with DRB1 alleles having the most associated TCRs and HLA-C alleles having the fewest. V-gene and J-gene trimming of TCR beta chains was associated with a missense DCLRE1C variant in a later genetic analysis, and the association was replicated in an independent cohort. Compared with equally common non-associated chains, HLA-associated TCR beta chains in a later analysis were more clonally expanded and had lower generation probabilities. Three of the identified cytomegalovirus-associated TCR beta chains were confirmed in vitro to be specific for cytomegalovirus antigens. A further reported finding was that TCR beta sequences accurately predicted the HLA-A and HLA-B alleles for most subjects in the first cohort. In a later analysis, some 17,000 TCR beta sequences were associated with specific HLA alleles at a false discovery rate of 0.05. Sequencing depth was assumed to be roughly uniform across donors in the presence/absence analyses, though that assumption may not hold. Because HLA typing was missing for some donors at each locus, association tests included only the typed subset. Cytomegalovirus status was reported to be diagnosed by the classifier with high specificity and sensitivity in both the original and validation cohorts. While some public TCRs were present in many individuals, most TCR sequences turned up only very rarely across donors. In a later genetic analysis, fewer N-insertions in productive TCRs were reported among donors in an Asian-associated ancestry cluster than the 666-donor mean. It was suggested by the authors that the approach could potentially be generalized to other disease states and immunological phenotypes. When HLA alleles, especially DR and DQ, strongly co-occurred, attributing TCR associations to individual alleles was difficult. The only immune exposure information available for the cohort was CMV serostatus.

The cohort consisted of more than 650 healthy bone marrow donors. Cohort members were all nominally healthy when sampled, although unrecorded immune exposures were likely present. The donor tested CMV seronegative, placing the donor among the 352 seronegative members of the cohort. A peripheral blood sample was provided by each donor, and peripheral blood mononuclear cells were used for TCR beta sequencing. The Qiagen DNeasy Blood Extraction Kit was used to extract genomic DNA from the blood cell samples. The library was produced with the immunoSEQ multiplex PCR assay. For the multiplex PCR, a mixture combining 60 forward primers for TCR Vbeta segments and 13 reverse primers for TCR Jbeta segments was used. The CDR3 region of rearranged TCR beta genes was amplified from genomic DNA with a multiplex PCR assay. The Illumina HiSeq System was used to sequence the amplified TCR beta libraries as 87-base-pair reads. The authors' pipeline ran thus. A later analysis counted approximately 76 million unique TCR beta chains across the 650 to 800 repertoires, and approximately 11 million of these chains were shared by at least two donors. Raw reads were error-corrected and collapsed into unique sequences by a nearest-neighbor algorithm in which closely related sequences were merged to remove PCR and sequencing errors. Alignment of CDR3 sequences to IMGT reference sequences was used to assign V, D and J gene segments. For a sequence to be retained, at least a six-nucleotide match to both a V gene segment and a J gene segment was required. A rearrangement was called productive if the CDR3 had no stop codons and remained in frame with V and J, and every other rearrangement was called non-productive. CDR3 was defined by IMGT convention, running from the second conserved V-encoded cysteine to the conserved J-encoded phenylalanine. Sequences without an unambiguous match to a single V gene segment were excluded from the earlier analysis of about 600 of the donors. In an earlier analysis of approximately 550 of the donors, V segments were called functional above 56.7% productive rearrangements and were called segregating when the between-donor standard deviation exceeded 5%. A statistical classification framework was built to diagnose cytomegalovirus status from the catalog of TCR beta chain sequences. V and J gene assignment, in a later analysis, came from comparing TCR nucleotide sequences with IMGT/GENE-DB human TR gene sequences. Using the TCRdist pipeline, a later analysis assigned CDR3 sequences along with most-parsimonious VDJ recombination scenarios. In a later analysis, each TCR beta chain was defined by its CDR3 amino acid sequence together with its V-gene family, and reads without a unique V-gene family were excluded. As a way to deal with suspected cross-contamination and a sequencing artifact, a later analysis dropped 450 to 600 nucleotide sequences that were highly shared and had low generation probability. In a later analysis, a clonal expansion index was calculated for each public chain from normalized within-repertoire ranks of inferred template counts. Generation probabilities in a later analysis came from a VDJ recombination model fitted to out-of-frame rearrangements, and those results were checked against IGoR. Hypergeometric tests were used in a later analysis to score TCR-TCR, TCR-HLA and TCR-CMV co-occurrence, with a repertoire-size bias correction applied to the TCR pairs. In a later analysis, false discovery rates were estimated by permuting HLA or CMV assignments 20 times. In a later analysis, co-occurring TCRs were grouped using DBSCAN, and TCRdist sequence similarity was added for clustering within HLA-allele-positive subsets. For co-occurrence clustering, repertoires with fewer than 30,000 or more than 120,000 public chains were excluded, along with a handful of repertoires with anomalous nucleotide sharing. TCRdb re-hosts the immuneACCESS table, in-frame sequences only. Its copies lack some clones; in the studies checked, an unresolved V gene accounts for under half of them, and the cause for the rest is not known. The V and J calls and the clone size are those of that table, but D and trimming were determined from the DNA. This sample holds 110,000 to 150,000 clones; approximately 80% were observed only once. The ten most abundant clones make up around 4.9% of the sample.

About this clone itself: The antigen this receptor binds is unknown. No base-level quality is on record; no much larger clone is a single base apart.

Counted from cysteine to phenylalanine, this CDR3 has 13 amino acids. Solely the CDR3 DNA is kept, with 39 bases framed from the first base. Trimming at the junction amounts to 5 bases on V and 7 bases on J, and the germline ends lie 12 bases apart. Based on the germline V gene, the CDR1 and CDR2 sequences are SGHVS and FQNEAQ. This receptor was taken from a male donor in good health and CMV-seronegative. The sequencing sample was made of PBMCs. This chain is built from TRBV7-8 and TRBJ2-1; a tentative D match to TRBD1 spans 5 bases. The CDR3 sequence is CASSPRVGNEQFF. Here is the DNA: TGTGCCAGCAGCCCCAGGGTAGGGAATGAGCAGTTCTTC.